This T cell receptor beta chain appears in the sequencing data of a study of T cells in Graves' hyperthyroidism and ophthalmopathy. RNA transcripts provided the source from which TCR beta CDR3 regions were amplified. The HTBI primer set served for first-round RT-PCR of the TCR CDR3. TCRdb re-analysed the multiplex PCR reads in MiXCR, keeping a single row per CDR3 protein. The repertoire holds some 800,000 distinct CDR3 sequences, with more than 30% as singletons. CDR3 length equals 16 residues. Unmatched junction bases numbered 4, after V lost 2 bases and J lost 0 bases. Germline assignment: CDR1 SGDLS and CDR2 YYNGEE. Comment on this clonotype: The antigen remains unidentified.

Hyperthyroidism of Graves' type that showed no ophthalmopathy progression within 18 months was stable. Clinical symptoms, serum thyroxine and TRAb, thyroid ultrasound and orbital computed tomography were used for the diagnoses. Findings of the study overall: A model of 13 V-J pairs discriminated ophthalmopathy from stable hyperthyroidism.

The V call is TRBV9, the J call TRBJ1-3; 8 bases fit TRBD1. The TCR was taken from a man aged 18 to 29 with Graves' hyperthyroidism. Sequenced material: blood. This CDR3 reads CASSVGDRGSGNTIYF. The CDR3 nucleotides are TGTGCCAGCAGCGTCGGAGACAGGGGCTCTGGAAACACCATATATTTT.